Presented here are 12 T cell receptor beta chains from one specimen sequenced in a study of blood T cell repertoires in COVID-19. Profiled with immunoSEQ multiplex PCR; TCRdb holds only in-frame clones, not every one. The sample yields around 52,000 clones, roughly four fifths seen once. The sequencing input was peripheral blood. The receptors stem from a woman of 80 years or more with acute or convalescent COVID-19.

This clone has just one count. One end of the junction is discordant with germline, which a read error may explain. The chain links TRBV6-5 to TRBJ2-7; TRBD1 agrees at 8 bases. CDR1 is MNHEY, CDR2 SVGAGI, per germline. The CDR3 is 11 residues long. This CDR3 reads CASRERQGCFF. Written as DNA, the CDR3 is TGTGCCAGCAGGGAGAGACAGGGGTGTTTCTTC.

The chain joins TRBV3-1 (or the pseudogene TRBV3-2) to TRBJ2-1, with a possible D match to TRBD2 (6 bases). The V end lost 0 bases, the J end lost 7 bases, and 13 bases lay between the germline ends. There are 15 residues in the CDR3. CDR1 and CDR2 from the germline V gene are LGHDT and YNNKEL (reference sequence). The CDR3 loop is CASSQEPRAGNEQFF. The CDR3 nucleotides read TGTGCCAGCAGCCAAGAACCCCGGGCGGGGAATGAGCAGTTCTTC.

In nucleotides, the CDR3 is TGTGCCAGCAGCAACCAAGGACTAGCGGGAGGGAGAACCGGGGAGCTGTTTTTT. It yields the protein CASSNQGLAGGRTGELFF. The genes are TRBV5-6 and TRBJ2-2; 15 bases fit TRBD2. From germline, CDR1 is SGHDT and CDR2 YYEEEE. The CDR3 is 18 amino acids. V trimming: 4 bases; J trimming: 5 bases; junction bases outside the gene matches: 9.

A single count supports this clone. J is TRBJ2-5 and V is TRBV3-1 (or the pseudogene TRBV3-2); D uncertain. The CDR3 runs to 13 residues. Germline values: CDR1 LGHDT, CDR2 YNNKEL (reference sequence). Between the trimmed V and J ends, which lost 3 bases and 4 bases, there was a span of 9 bases. CDR3 DNA sequence: TGTGCCAGCAGCCAGGCCCCGGGAGAGACCCAGTACTTC. It is translated as CASSQAPGETQYF.

This clone was seen a single time. The CDR3 coding sequence is TGTGCCACCAGTGATGGAGGACAGGGGGCGGACGAGCAGTACTTC. This codes for CATSDGGQGADEQYF. This chain joins TRBV24-1 and TRBJ2-7, with 11 positions matching TRBD1. The CDR3 runs 15 residues. Per germline, CDR1 KGHDR and CDR2 SFDVKD. Trimming at V came to 3 bases and at J to 5 bases, leaving 5 bases not matched to a gene.

CDR3 nucleotide sequence: TGTGCCAGCAGCGTAGCGGGGGTAAAGGGCGAGCAGTACTTC. This gives the protein CASSVAGVKGEQYF. This rearrangement joins TRBV9 to TRBJ2-7; D possibly corresponds to TRBD2 (6 bases). CDR1 is SGDLS, CDR2 YYNGEE, per germline. Trimming removed 0 bases from V and 6 bases from J, with 13 bases in between. This CDR3 spans 14 amino acids.

There are a few counts of this clone. The chain carries TRBV11-2 and TRBJ2-7, with TRBD2 matching over 8 bases. Per germline, CDR1 SGHAT and CDR2 FQNNGV. J lost 2 bases, V lost 4 bases, and 13 bases had no gene match. This CDR3 region has 17 residues. CDR3 DNA sequence: TGTGCCAGCAGCTCCCTCTTTGGCGGGAGGATGACCTACGAGCAGTACTTC. This translates into CASSSLFGGRMTYEQYF.

This chain connects TRBV18 to TRBJ2-5; D might be TRBD1 (6 bases). The ends were cut back, 1 base at V and 5 bases at J, with 14 bases in the middle. CDR1 and CDR2 (germline): KGHSH, LQKENI. There are 15 residues in the CDR3. CDR3 in amino acids: CASSPLTGKAETQYF. The CDR3 DNA follows: TGTGCCAGCTCACCACTTACAGGGAAAGCGGAGACCCAGTACTTC.

CDR3 amino acids: CASSSRIPVEQYF. CDR3 in DNA: TGTGCCAGCAGTTCGAGGATCCCGGTGGAGCAGTACTTC. This chain connects TRBV28 to TRBJ2-7; D not resolved. The CDR3 extends over 13 amino acids. Trimming took off 4 bases at V and 7 bases at J, with 14 bases between the two ends. Per germline, CDR1 MDHEN and CDR2 SYDVKM.

V and J are TRBV5-1 and TRBJ1-5; D call uncertain. Trimming cost V 1 base and J 0 bases, with 8 bases left between them. The CDR3 is 15 amino acids. Germline V gene lookup returns CDR1 SGHRS and CDR2 YFSETQ. The DNA for the CDR3 is TGCGCCAGCAGCTTGCTGGGCTATAGCAATCAGCCCCAGCATTTT. Translating it yields CASSLLGYSNQPQHF.

This sequence joins TRBV6-1 and TRBJ1-6, with 7 bases that match TRBD1. The V gene's germline CDR1 is MNHNS and CDR2 SASEGT. Trimming cost V 3 bases and J 6 bases; bases outside gene matches: 14. The CDR3 contains 18 residues. CDR3 coding DNA: TGTGCCAGCAGTGATAAAATAGGGGCCGGGACAGTTAATTCACCCCTCCACTTT. It codes for CASSDKIGAGTVNSPLHF.

The V call is TRBV9, the J call TRBJ2-7; a weak D match, TRBD2 (5 bases). With 0 bases removed from V and 2 bases from J, the gap between germline ends came to 9 bases. The germline V gene has CDR1 SGDLS and CDR2 YYNGEE. The CDR3 has 14 residues. The CDR3 coding sequence is TGTGCCAGCAGCGTAGGGACGGGAACCTACGAGCAGTACTTC. This encodes CASSVGTGTYEQYF.